This TCR beta chain stems from a study of shared clonotypes between healthy human individuals (dated by TCRdb to between 2020 and 2021). At the level of the whole study: A couple of women and a few men aged 18 to 49 years were included in the cohort. For each donor, three plates each were used for CD4 naive and CD4 memory, two plates were used for CD8 naive, and one plate was used for CD8 memory. To estimate repertoire size and how much clonotype sharing occurs between individuals, the study deeply sequenced the blood TCR repertoires of five healthy adults. Libraries were prepared and TCR repertoires were sequenced by different laboratories using diverse techniques, in order to increase sequencing depth and limit assay-specific biases. Leukapheresis yielded between about 0.94 and 8.9 billion PBMCs per donor. Overall results and qualifications from the work: Compared with non-shared clonotypes, the clonotypes found in all four sorted-subset donors had higher generation probabilities. Larger estimated clonotype richness was generally found for naive subsets than for memory subsets. Incomplete sequencing was indicated by rarefaction of sorted-subset datasets, despite the large sequencing depth. Sampling was limited to blood, and TCR repertoires in tissue likely differ from TCR repertoires in blood. Because the study included only a small number of donors, the genetic and exposure-history diversity represented was limited. Pairwise subsampling led to the expectation that sequencing depth would affect the degree of clonotype sharing among donors. Sharing across a handful of donors was observed for around 5% of naive CD4, under 4% of naive CD8, around 2.5% of memory CD4, and less than 0.45% of memory CD8 clonotypes.

Via the germline V gene (reference sequence), CDR1 is MNHEY and CDR2 SMNVEV. V is pared back by 2 bases and J by 2 bases, with 7 bases lying between the germline termini. Measured from the cysteine to the phenylalanine, the CDR3 is 14 residues long. Of all the DNA, just the CDR3 is kept, 42 bases in frame from base 1. In regard to this clone: Its antigen is still unknown. Nothing much larger sits one base from this clone, and base qualities are not available.

The donors were healthy, HIV-negative adults who had no recently reported acute infections or vaccinations. Every donor was a Caucasian adult living in Nashville, Tennessee, USA. CD4+ T cells were enriched by magnetic negative selection, after which naive cells were positively selected on CD45RA and the negative fraction was taken as the memory subset. After blood collection by leukapheresis, PBMCs were isolated using Ficoll-Histopaque density gradient centrifugation and then cryopreserved in the vapor phase of liquid nitrogen. Purity and quantity of every magnetically sorted T cell population were checked by analytical flow cytometry. Each sorted fraction had its genomic DNA isolated and then quantified by UV absorbance on a Nanodrop 2000c. Using the deep immunoSEQ assay, TCR CDR3 regions were amplified from genomic DNA by multiplex PCR. Extracted genomic DNA from each cell subset was distributed evenly across all wells of several immunoSEQ 96-well plates, and each plate was treated as a replicate. For sorted subsets, each replicate PCR was loaded with about 0.2 ug genomic DNA, equivalent to 30,000 or so T cell genomes. Purified libraries were measured with a Qubit 3.0 fluorometer, size-checked on a Bioanalyzer 2100, and measured again with the KAPA Library Quantification kit. Every immunoSEQ 96-well plate was sequenced on a separate single-read 150-cycle Illumina NextSeq 550 flow cell. Processing in the source paper ran as follows. Because only junctional sequences without quality scores were contained in the immunoSEQ output, filtering matching that applied to full-length reads could not be performed. Sequences were annotated with PyIR, a Python wrapper for IgBLAST v1.9, and V/J genes and CDR3 were assigned using IMGT germline references. Any read was removed if the V/J assignment was weak (E-value above 1e-6), the CDR3 was missing, or the read contained stop codons, out-of-frame junctions, or ambiguous translated residues. V3J clonotypes were defined as sequences sharing the same inferred V gene, J gene, and CDR3 amino acid sequence. Percentage overlap between repertoires was computed as shared unique clonotypes divided by the size of the smaller repertoire. Three approaches were used to assess repertoire richness: RTK rarefaction, the Chao1 estimator, and Recon v2.1 estimates of unobserved clonotypes. Generation probabilities for all TCRbeta clonotypes obtained by the gDNA method from a handful of donors were computed using OLGA. Entries here come from immuneACCESS through TCRdb and include only in-frame sequences with V and J called. Some clones fail to appear in such tables; in the studies checked, an unresolved V gene covers under half of the shortfall, and the cause of the remainder is unknown. The V and J calls and clone size are taken from that table; D and trimming were inferred from the DNA. Across this sample there are roughly 1,500,000 clones, with 95% to 99% seen only once. About 0.45% of the sample comes from the top ten.

This chain is built from TRBV27 and TRBJ2-1; the D gene is tentatively TRBD1 or TRBD2, each matching 5 bases. The sample taken for sequencing was naive CD4+ T cells sorted from blood. The sample's cell subset or site label is to be understood as: CD45RA+ positively selected. This receptor was obtained from a man aged 25-45 years in good health. The CDR3 has the sequence CASSLQGPYNEQFF. The DNA reads TGTGCCAGCAGTTTACAGGGACCCTACAATGAGCAGTTCTTC.